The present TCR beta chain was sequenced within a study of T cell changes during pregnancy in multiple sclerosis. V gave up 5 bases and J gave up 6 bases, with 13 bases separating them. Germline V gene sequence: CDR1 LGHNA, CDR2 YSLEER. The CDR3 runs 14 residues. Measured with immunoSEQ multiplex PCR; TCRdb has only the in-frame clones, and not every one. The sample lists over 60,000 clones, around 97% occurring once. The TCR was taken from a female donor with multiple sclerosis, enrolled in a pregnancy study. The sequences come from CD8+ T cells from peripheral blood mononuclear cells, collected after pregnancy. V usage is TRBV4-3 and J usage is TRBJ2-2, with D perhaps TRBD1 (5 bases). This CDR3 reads CASSWVGEAGELFF. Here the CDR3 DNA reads TGCGCCAGCAGCTGGGTAGGGGAAGCCGGGGAGCTGTTTTTT.